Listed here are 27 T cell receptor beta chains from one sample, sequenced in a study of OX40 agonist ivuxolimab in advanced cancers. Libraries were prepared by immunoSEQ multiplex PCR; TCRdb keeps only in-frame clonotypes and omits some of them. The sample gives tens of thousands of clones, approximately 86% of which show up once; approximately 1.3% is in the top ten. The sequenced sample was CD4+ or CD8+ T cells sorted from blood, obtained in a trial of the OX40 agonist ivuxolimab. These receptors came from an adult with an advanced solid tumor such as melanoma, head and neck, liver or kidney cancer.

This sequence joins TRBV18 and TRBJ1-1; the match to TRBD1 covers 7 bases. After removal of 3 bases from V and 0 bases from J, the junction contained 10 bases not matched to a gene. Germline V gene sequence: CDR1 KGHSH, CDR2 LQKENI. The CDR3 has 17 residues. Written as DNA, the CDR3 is TGTGCCAGCTCACCTGTAGTACAGGGGAGGGTGAACACTGAAGCTTTCTTT. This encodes CASSPVVQGRVNTEAFF.

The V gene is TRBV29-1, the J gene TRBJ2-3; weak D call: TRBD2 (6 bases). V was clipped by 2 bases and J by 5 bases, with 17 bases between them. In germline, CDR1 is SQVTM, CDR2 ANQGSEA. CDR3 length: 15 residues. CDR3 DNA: TGCAGCGTTGAACTTGGCGCGGAGGGCAGAGATACGCAGTATTTT. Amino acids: CSVELGAEGRDTQYF.

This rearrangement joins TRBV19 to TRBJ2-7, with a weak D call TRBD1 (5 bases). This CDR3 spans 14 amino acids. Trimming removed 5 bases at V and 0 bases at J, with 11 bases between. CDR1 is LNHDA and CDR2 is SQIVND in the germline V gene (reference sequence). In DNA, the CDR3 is TGTGCCAGTAGTCCGCGACAGTACTCCTACGAGCAGTACTTC. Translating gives CASSPRQYSYEQYF.

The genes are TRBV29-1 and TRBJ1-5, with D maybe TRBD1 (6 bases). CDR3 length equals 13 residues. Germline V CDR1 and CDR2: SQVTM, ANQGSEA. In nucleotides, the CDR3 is TGCAGTGGGGGGGAGGGGGAGGATCAGCCCCAGCATTTT. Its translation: CSGGEGEDQPQHF.

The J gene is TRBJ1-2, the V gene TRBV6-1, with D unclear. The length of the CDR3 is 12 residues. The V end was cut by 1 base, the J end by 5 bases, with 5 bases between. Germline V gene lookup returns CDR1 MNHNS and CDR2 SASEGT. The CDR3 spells CASSEEFYGYTF. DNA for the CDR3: TGTGCCAGCAGTGAAGAATTTTATGGCTACACCTTC.

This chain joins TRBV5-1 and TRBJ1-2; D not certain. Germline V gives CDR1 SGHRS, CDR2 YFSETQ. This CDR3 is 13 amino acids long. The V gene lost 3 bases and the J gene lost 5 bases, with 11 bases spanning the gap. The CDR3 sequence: CASSYAGGYGYTF. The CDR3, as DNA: TGCGCCAGCAGCTATGCAGGTGGATATGGCTACACCTTC.

As DNA, the CDR3 is TGTGCCAGCAGCTTAGGGACAGCTAAAAACATTCAGTACTTC. This encodes CASSLGTAKNIQYF. The chain recombines TRBV7-9 with TRBJ2-4, with D possibly matching TRBD1 (6 bases). V gave up 1 base and J gave up 4 bases, with 8 bases separating them. CDR1 and CDR2 from the germline V gene are SEHNR and FQNEAQ (reference sequence). This CDR3 comprises 14 residues. Combining the CDR3 with reference TRBV7-9 and TRBJ2-4 gives the whole variable domain DTGVSQNPRHKITKRGQNVTFRCDPISEHNRLYWYRQTLGQGPEFLTYFQNEAQLEKSRLLSDRFSAERPKGSFSTLEIQRTEQGDSAMYLCASSLGTAKNIQYFGAGTRLSVL.

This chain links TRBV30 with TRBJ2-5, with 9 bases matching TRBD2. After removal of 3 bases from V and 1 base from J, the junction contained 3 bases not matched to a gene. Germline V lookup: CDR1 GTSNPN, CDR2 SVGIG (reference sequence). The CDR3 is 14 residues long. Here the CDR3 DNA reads TGTGCCTGGAGAGGGACTAGCCGCCAAGAGACCCAGTACTTC. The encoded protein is CAWRGTSRQETQYF.

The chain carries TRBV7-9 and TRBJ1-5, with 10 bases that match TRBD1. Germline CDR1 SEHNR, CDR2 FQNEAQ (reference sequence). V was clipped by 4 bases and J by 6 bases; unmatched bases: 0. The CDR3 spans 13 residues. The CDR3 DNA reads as TGTGCCAGCAGCTGGACAGGGGGTCAGCCCCAGCATTTT. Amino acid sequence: CASSWTGGQPQHF.

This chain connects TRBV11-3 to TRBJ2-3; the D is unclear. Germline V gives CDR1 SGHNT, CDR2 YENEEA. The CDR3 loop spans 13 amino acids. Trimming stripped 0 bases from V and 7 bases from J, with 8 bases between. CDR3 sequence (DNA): TGTGCCAGCAGCTTAGATTTACTAAATACGCAGTATTTT. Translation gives CASSLDLLNTQYF.

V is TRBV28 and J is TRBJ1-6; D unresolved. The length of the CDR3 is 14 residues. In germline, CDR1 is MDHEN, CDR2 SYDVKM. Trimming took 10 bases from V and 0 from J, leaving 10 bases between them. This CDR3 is CANQADSYNSPLHF. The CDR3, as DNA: TGTGCCAATCAAGCTGACTCCTATAATTCACCCCTCCACTTT.

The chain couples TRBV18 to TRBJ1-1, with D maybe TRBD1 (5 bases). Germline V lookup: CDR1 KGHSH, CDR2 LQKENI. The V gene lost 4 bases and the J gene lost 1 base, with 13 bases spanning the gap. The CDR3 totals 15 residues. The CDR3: CASSQGSLGNTEAFF. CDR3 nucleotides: TGTGCCAGCTCACAGGGGTCCCTGGGGAACACTGAAGCTTTCTTT.

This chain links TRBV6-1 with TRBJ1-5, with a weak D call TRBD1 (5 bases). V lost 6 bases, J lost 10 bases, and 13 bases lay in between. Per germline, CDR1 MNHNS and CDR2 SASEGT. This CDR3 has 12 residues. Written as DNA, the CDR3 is TGTGCCAGCAGCGAGGGGTGGGGACCCCAGCATTTT. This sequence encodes CASSEGWGPQHF.

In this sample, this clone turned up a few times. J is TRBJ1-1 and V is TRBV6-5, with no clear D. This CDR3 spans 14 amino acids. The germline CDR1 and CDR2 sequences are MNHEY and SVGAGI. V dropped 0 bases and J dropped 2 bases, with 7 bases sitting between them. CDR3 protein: CASSYSSLNTEAFF. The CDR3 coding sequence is TGTGCCAGCAGTTACTCCTCCTTAAACACTGAAGCTTTCTTT.

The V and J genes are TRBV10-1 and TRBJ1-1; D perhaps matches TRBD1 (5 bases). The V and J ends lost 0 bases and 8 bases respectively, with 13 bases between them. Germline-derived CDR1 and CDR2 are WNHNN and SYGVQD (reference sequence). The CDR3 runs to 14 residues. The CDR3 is CASSESTGAYEAFF. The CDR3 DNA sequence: TGCGCCAGCAGTGAGTCGACTGGGGCTTACGAAGCTTTCTTT.

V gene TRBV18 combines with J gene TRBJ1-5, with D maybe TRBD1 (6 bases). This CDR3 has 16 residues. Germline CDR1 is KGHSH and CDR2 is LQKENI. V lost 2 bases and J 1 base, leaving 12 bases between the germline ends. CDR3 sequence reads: CASSPNHQGSNQPQHF. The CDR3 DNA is TGTGCCAGCTCACCAAACCATCAGGGGAGCAATCAGCCCCAGCATTTT.

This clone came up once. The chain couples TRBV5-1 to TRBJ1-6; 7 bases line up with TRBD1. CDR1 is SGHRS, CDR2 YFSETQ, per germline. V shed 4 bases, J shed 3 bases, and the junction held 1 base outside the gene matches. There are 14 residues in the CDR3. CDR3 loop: CASSRQGYNSPLHF. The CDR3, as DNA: TGCGCCAGCAGCCGACAGGGCTATAATTCACCCCTCCACTTT.

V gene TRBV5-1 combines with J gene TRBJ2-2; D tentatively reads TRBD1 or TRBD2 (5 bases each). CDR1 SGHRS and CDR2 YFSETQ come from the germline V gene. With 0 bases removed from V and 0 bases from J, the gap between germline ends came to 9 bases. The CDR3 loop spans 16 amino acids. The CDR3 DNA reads TGCGCCAGCAGCTTGGACGGGACGTCGAACACCGGGGAGCTGTTTTTT. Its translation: CASSLDGTSNTGELFF.

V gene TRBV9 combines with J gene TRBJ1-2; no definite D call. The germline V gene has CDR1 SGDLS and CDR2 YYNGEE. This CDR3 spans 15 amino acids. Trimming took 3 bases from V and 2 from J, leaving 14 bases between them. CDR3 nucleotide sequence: TGTGCCAGCAGCGAGTCCCTAGGAGGGAACTATGGCTACACCTTC. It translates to CASSESLGGNYGYTF.

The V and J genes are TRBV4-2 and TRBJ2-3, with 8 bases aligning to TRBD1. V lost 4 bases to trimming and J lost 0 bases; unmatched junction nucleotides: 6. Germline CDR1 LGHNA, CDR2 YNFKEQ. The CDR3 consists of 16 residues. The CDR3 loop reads CASSLRGDRSTDTQYF. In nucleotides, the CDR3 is TGTGCCAGCAGCCTCCGAGGGGACAGGAGCACAGATACGCAGTATTTT.

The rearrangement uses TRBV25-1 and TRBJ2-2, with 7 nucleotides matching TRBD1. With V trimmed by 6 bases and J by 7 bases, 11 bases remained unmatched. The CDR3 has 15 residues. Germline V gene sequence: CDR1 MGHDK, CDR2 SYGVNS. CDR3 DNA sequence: TGTGCCAGCAGGAAGGAGGCAGGGGGTGGCGGGGAGCTGTTTTTT. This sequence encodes CASRKEAGGGGELFF.

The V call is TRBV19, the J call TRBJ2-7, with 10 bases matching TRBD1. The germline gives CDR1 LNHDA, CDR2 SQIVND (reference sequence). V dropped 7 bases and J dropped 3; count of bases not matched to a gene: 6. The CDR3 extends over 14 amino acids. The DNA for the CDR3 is TGTGCCAGTATGGTATGGGACAGGGGCTACGAGCAGTACTTC. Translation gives CASMVWDRGYEQYF.

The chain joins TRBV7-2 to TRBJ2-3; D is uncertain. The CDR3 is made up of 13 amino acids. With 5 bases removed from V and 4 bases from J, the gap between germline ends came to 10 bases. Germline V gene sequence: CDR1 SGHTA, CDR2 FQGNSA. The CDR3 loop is CASSLTRADTQYF. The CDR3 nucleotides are TGTGCCAGCAGCCTCACAAGAGCAGATACGCAGTATTTT.

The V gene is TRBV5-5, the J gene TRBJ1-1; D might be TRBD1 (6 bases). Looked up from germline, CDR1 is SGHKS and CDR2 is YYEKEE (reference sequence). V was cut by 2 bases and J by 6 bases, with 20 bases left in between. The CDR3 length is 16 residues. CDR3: CASSLPTGRGWAEAFF. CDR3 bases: TGTGCCAGCAGCTTACCCACCGGGAGGGGGTGGGCTGAAGCTTTCTTT.

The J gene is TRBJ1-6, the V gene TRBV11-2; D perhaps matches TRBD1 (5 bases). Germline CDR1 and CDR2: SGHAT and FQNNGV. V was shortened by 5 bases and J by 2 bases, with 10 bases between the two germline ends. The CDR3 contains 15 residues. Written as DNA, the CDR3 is TGTGCCAGCAGCCCCGGGACCACCTATAATTCACCCCTCCACTTT. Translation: CASSPGTTYNSPLHF. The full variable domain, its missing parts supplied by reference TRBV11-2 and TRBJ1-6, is EAGVAQSPRYKIIEKRQSVAFWCNPISGHATLYWYQQILGQGPKLLIQFQNNGVVDDSQLPKDRFSAERLKGVDSTLKIQPAKLEDSAVYLCASSPGTTYNSPLHFGNGTRLTVT.

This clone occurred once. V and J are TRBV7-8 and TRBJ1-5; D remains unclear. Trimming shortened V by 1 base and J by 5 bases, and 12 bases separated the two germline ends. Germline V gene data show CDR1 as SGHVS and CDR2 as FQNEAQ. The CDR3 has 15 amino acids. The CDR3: CASSLGVGYYQPQHF. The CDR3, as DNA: TGTGCCAGCAGCTTAGGGGTTGGTTACTATCAGCCCCAGCATTTT. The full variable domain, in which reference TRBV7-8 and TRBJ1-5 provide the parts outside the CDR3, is GAGVSQSPRYKVAKRGQDVALRCDPISGHVSLFWYQQALGQGPEFLTYFQNEAQLDKSGLPSDRFFAERPEGSVSTLKIQRTQQEDSAVYLCASSLGVGYYQPQHFGDGTRLSIL.

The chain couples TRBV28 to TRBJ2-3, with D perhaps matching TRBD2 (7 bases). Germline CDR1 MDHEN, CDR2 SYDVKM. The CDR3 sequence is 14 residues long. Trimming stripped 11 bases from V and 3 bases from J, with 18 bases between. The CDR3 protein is CAAETGGATDTQYF. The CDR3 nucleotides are TGTGCCGCCGAGACGGGGGGCGCTACAGATACGCAGTATTTT.